A single sample gave rise to the 18 T cell receptor beta chains below, sequenced in a study of CD8 T cells in ankylosing spondylitis. In TCRdb, the 5' RACE reads were re-called with MiXCR into one record per CDR3 protein. The repertoire consists of approximately 220,000 distinct CDR3 sequences, with approximately 24% occurring once and the leading ten covering 5% to 7.5%. The sequenced sample consisted of blood, either unsorted or a sorted T cell fraction (not recorded which). All receptors derive from a male donor with ankylosing spondylitis or in good health (not recorded which).

This clonotype was seen a handful of times. The chain recombines TRBV20-1 with TRBJ2-3, with 11 bases fitting TRBD2. J gave up 2 bases and V 2 bases, and 3 bases lay outside the gene matches. The germline gives CDR1 DFQATT, CDR2 SNEGSKA (reference sequence). The CDR3 runs 15 residues. The CDR3 loop is CSARLAGGSTDTQYF. For the CDR3, the DNA is TGCAGTGCTAGACTAGCGGGAGGATCCACAGATACGCAGTATTTT.

This clonotype was recorded many times. The chain combines TRBV20-1 with TRBJ2-1; no definite D call. Trimming shortened V by 6 bases and J by 0 bases, and 15 bases separated the two germline ends. The CDR3 is made up of 15 amino acids. CDR1 and CDR2 from the germline V gene are DFQATT and SNEGSKA (reference sequence). The CDR3 bases are TGCAGTGCCCCCAGCCCGACCAGCTCCTACAATGAGCAGTTCTTC. Protein sequence: CSAPSPTSSYNEQFF.

The chain couples TRBV7-6 to TRBJ2-7; D is possibly TRBD2 (6 bases). Germline V gives CDR1 SGHVS, CDR2 FNYEAQ. The V end was cut by 1 base, the J end by 2 bases, with 9 bases between. This CDR3 has 14 residues. As DNA, the CDR3 is TGTGCCAGCAGCTTAGGTGCGGGGCCCTACGAGCAGTACTTC. Residues: CASSLGAGPYEQYF.

This clonotype was seen at least ten times. The V gene is TRBV15, the J gene TRBJ2-3; 10 nucleotides agree with TRBD2. The CDR3 consists of 17 residues. The V and J ends lost 7 bases and 0 bases, in that order; junction bases with no gene match: 10. The germline V gene has CDR1 LNHNV and CDR2 YYDKDF (reference sequence). The CDR3 DNA follows: TGTGCCACCATGATAGCGGGAGGTTTTTCTAGCACAGATACGCAGTATTTT. Residues: CATMIAGGFSSTDTQYF.

This chain connects TRBV29-1 to TRBJ2-1; D may be TRBD2 (5 bases). V shed 1 base and J shed 8 bases, with 21 bases lying between them. Per the germline V gene, CDR1 is SQVTM and CDR2 is ANQGSEA. The CDR3 contains 16 residues. For the CDR3, the DNA is TGCAGCGTTGAAGGGGCGGCCCCCCGGGGATTTTATGAGCAGTTCTTC. It specifies CSVEGAAPRGFYEQFF.

This clonotype was observed at least ten times. The chain couples TRBV10-3 to TRBJ1-6; D gene ambiguous. CDR3 length: 13 residues. Deletions cut 6 bases from V and 8 bases from J, with 11 bases between. Germline values: CDR1 ENHRY, CDR2 SYGVKD. In nucleotides, the CDR3 is TGTGCCATCAGAGGGTCCCCGGATTCACCCCTCCACTTT. It encodes CAIRGSPDSPLHF.

The chain joins TRBV4-1 to TRBJ1-3; the D is unclear. In germline, CDR1 is MGHRA, CDR2 YSYEKL. Trimming took off 6 bases at V and 1 base at J, with 13 bases between the two ends. CDR3 length: 15 amino acids. This CDR3 is CASSRLPGSGNTIYF. As DNA, the CDR3 is TGCGCCAGCAGTCGCTTGCCGGGGTCTGGAAACACCATATATTTT.

The J gene is TRBJ1-5, the V gene TRBV20-1, with D perhaps TRBD1 (5 bases). Germline assignment: CDR1 DFQATT and CDR2 SNEGSKA (reference sequence). Deletions cut 5 bases from V and 3 bases from J, with 14 bases between. This CDR3 is built from 14 residues. CDR3 residues: CSAPLPGNNQPQHF. The CDR3 bases are TGCAGTGCTCCCCTGCCAGGGAACAATCAGCCCCAGCATTTT.

Many counts were recorded for this clonotype. The chain couples TRBV18 to TRBJ2-5, with unresolved D. This CDR3 comprises 12 residues. V dropped 3 bases and J dropped 2 bases, with 4 bases sitting between them. Germline assignment: CDR1 KGHSH and CDR2 LQKENI. CDR3 region: CASSPDQETQYF. CDR3 DNA: TGTGCCAGCTCACCGGATCAAGAGACCCAGTACTTC.

The chain is built from TRBV7-9 and TRBJ2-3; 13 bases match TRBD2. V trimming: 6 bases; J trimming: 1 base; junction bases outside the gene matches: 4. The germline gives CDR1 SEHNR, CDR2 FQNEAQ (reference sequence). The length of the CDR3 is 16 residues. The CDR3 coding sequence is TGTGCCAGCAGGTTGGGACTAGCGGGACGCACAGATACGCAGTATTTT. It is translated as CASRLGLAGRTDTQYF.

This clonotype was detected many times. Here the CDR3 reads CASMWGAEGNQPQHF. In nucleotides, the CDR3 is TGTGCCAGCATGTGGGGGGCAGAAGGCAATCAGCCCCAGCATTTT. The chain has TRBV28 and TRBJ1-5; perhaps TRBD1 as D (6 bases). With 7 bases removed from V and 2 bases from J, the gap between germline ends came to 15 bases. Germline V CDR1 and CDR2: MDHEN, SYDVKM. The CDR3 has 15 amino acids.

This chain joins TRBV4-3 and TRBJ2-1, with a tentative D call TRBD2 (7 bases). V was cut by 0 bases and J by 8 bases, with 11 bases left in between. The CDR3 has 14 amino acids. CDR1 and CDR2 (germline): LGHNA, YSLEER. The CDR3: CASSQDRGADEQFF. The CDR3 coding sequence is TGCGCCAGCAGCCAAGATCGGGGGGCAGATGAGCAGTTCTTC.

This clonotype was seen ten or more times. V usage is TRBV5-6 and J usage is TRBJ2-2, with unresolved D. V was shortened by 2 bases and J by 3 bases, with 8 bases between the two germline ends. The CDR3 has 14 amino acids. Germline loops: CDR1 SGHDT, CDR2 YYEEEE. CDR3 coding DNA: TGTGCCAGCAGCTTATTATTTTACACCGGGGAGCTGTTTTTT. This codes for CASSLLFYTGELFF.

In this sample, this clonotype turned up many times. This chain joins TRBV6-1 and TRBJ1-5; no firm D call. Trimming cost V 8 bases and J 5 bases, with 16 bases left between them. CDR1 and CDR2 (germline): MNHNS, SASEGT. The CDR3 runs 14 residues. This CDR3 is CASGVWQEYQPQHF. CDR3 in DNA: TGTGCCAGCGGAGTTTGGCAGGAGTATCAGCCCCAGCATTTT.

This clonotype was seen many times. The gene calls are TRBV5-6 and TRBJ1-2; perhaps TRBD1 as D (5 bases). From germline, CDR1 is SGHDT and CDR2 YYEEEE. V was shortened by 2 bases and J by 2 bases, with 10 bases between the two germline ends. The CDR3 runs to 14 residues. CDR3 nucleotide sequence: TGTGCCAGCAGCTTCGTGACAGCAAACTATGGCTACACCTTC. Its translation is CASSFVTANYGYTF.

The rearrangement links TRBV29-1 to TRBJ2-7, with D hard to call. This CDR3 region has 12 residues. CDR1 and CDR2 (germline): SQVTM, ANQGSEA. V shed 1 base and J shed 2 bases, with 6 bases lying between them. The CDR3 region has the DNA TGCAGCGTTGAAGTTGGCCCCTACGAGCAGTACTTC. This sequence encodes CSVEVGPYEQYF.

This chain joins TRBV5-1 and TRBJ1-3; no clear D gene. The V end lost 0 bases, the J end lost 0 bases, and 7 bases lay between the germline ends. The CDR3 runs to 15 residues. Germline V gene sequence: CDR1 SGHRS, CDR2 YFSETQ. As DNA, the CDR3 is TGCGCCAGCAGCTTGGGCGGTGCCTCTGGAAACACCATATATTTT. Translating it yields CASSLGGASGNTIYF.

Only a few counts were recorded for this clonotype. The V call is TRBV12-3 or TRBV12-4, the J call TRBJ2-2; unclear D gene. Trimming removed 1 base from V and 5 bases from J, with 14 bases in between. This CDR3 contains 16 residues. CDR3 sequence reads: CASSLVGAIWTGELFF. CDR3 in DNA: TGTGCCAGCAGTTTAGTGGGCGCGATTTGGACCGGGGAGCTGTTTTTT.